This T cell receptor (beta chain) was captured by sequencing in a study of T cells expressing NK-cell markers. Overall study: Underlying the TCR beta repertoires were sorted CD3+CD56+NKG2C+, CD3+CD56+NKG2C- and CD3+CD56-NKG2C+ T cells.

The CDR3 spans 15 residues. CDR1 and CDR2 (germline): MDHEN, SYDVKM. Reprocessing the 5' RACE reads, TCRdb reports a single entry for every CDR3 protein and omits DNA. This listing includes tens of thousands of distinct CDR3 sequences. Notes on the study in general: In several donors, dominant clonotypes made up roughly 25-60.1% of CD3+CD56-NKG2C+ cells. The share of CD8+ T cells held by dominant NKG2C+ clonotypes was about 1.0-7.5% in roughly 6 donors.

About this clonotype itself: The antigen remains unidentified.

The chain carries TRBV28 and TRBJ1-5; checking the TCRdb D call of TRBD1 is not possible without DNA. Sequenced material: blood T cells: a sorted CD56 or NKG2C T cell subset, CD4+ or CD8+ T cells, or bulk PBMC T cells (not recorded which). The TCR comes from a woman aged 18 to 75 in good health. CDR3 residues: CASILGTGSRQPQHF.